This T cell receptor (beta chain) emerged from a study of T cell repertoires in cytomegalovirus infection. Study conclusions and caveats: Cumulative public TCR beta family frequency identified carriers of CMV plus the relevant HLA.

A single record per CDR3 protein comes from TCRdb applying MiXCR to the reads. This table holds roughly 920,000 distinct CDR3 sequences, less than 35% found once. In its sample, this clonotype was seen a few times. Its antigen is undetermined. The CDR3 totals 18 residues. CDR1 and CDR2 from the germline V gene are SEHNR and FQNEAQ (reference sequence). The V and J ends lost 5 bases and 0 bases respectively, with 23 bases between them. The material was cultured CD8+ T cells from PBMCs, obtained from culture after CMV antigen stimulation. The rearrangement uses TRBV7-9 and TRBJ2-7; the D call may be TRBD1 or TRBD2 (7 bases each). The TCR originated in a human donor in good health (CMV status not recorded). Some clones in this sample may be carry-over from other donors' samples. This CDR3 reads CASSRRGGDSQSSYEQYV. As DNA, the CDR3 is TGTGCCAGCAGCAGACGAGGGGGGGACAGCCAGAGCTCCTACGAGCAGTACGTC.